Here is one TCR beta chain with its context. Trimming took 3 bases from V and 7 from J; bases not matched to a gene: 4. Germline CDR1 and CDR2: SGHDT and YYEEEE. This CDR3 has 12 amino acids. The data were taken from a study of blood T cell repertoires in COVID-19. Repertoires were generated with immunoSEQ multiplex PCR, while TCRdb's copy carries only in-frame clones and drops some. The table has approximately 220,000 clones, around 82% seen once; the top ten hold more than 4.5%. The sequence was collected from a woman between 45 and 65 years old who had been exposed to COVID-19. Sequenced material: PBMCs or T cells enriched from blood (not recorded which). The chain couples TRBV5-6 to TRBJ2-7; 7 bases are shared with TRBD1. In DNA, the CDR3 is TGTGCCAGCAGCTCAGGGGGTGCTGAGCAGTACTTC. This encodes CASSSGGAEQYF.